Following are 31 T cell receptor beta chains from one sample sequenced in a study of blood T cell repertoires in COVID-19. The repertoire was sequenced with immunoSEQ multiplex PCR; TCRdb's copy has only in-frame clones and lacks some. The sample carries 200,000 to 250,000 clones, about 83% recorded once. The sample taken for sequencing was PBMCs or T cells enriched from blood (not recorded which). These receptors all come from a woman between 35 and 50 years old who had recovered from COVID-19.

The V and J genes are TRBV19 and TRBJ1-1; D might be TRBD1 (5 bases). This CDR3 region has 12 residues. Germline values: CDR1 LNHDA, CDR2 SQIVND (reference sequence). V was trimmed by 1 base and J by 6 bases, leaving 6 bases between them. CDR3 sequence reads: CASSIAGAEAFF. The CDR3 DNA follows: TGTGCCAGTAGTATAGCGGGGGCTGAAGCTTTCTTT.

The chain combines TRBV5-1 with TRBJ2-1, with 11 positions matching TRBD1. CDR3 length: 16 residues. Trimming at V came to 0 bases and at J to 8 bases, leaving 7 bases not matched to a gene. From germline, CDR1 is SGHRS and CDR2 YFSETQ. The CDR3 spells CASSLAGTGGWDEQFF. CDR3 DNA: TGCGCCAGCAGCTTGGCCGGGACAGGGGGGTGGGATGAGCAGTTCTTC.

This chain links TRBV19 with TRBJ2-3; the match to TRBD2 covers 11 bases. The CDR3 extends over 17 amino acids. CDR1 is LNHDA, CDR2 SQIVND, per germline (reference sequence). With 7 bases clipped from V and 0 bases from J, the junction kept 9 bases outside the gene matches. This CDR3 reads CASKRTSGFRSTDTQYF. As DNA, the CDR3 is TGTGCCAGTAAGAGGACTAGCGGGTTCCGTAGCACAGATACGCAGTATTTT.

This chain connects TRBV28 to TRBJ1-4; D ambiguous. Germline V gene sequence: CDR1 MDHEN, CDR2 SYDVKM. There are 14 residues in the CDR3. V was shortened by 6 bases and J by 7 bases, with 15 bases between the two germline ends. CDR3 region: CASRLAGGREKLFF. In nucleotides, the CDR3 is TGTGCCAGCAGGCTCGCGGGCGGTCGTGAAAAACTGTTTTTT. Full variable domain (remainder filled in from reference TRBV28 and TRBJ1-4): DVKVTQSSRYLVKRTGEKVFLECVQDMDHENMFWYRQDPGLGLRLIYFSYDVKMKEKGDIPEGYSVSREKKERFSLILESASTNQTSMYLCASRLAGGREKLFFGSGTQLSVL.

A few counts support this clone. The chain recombines TRBV18 with TRBJ1-2, with D hard to call. The V end lost 2 bases, the J end lost 3 bases, and 10 bases lay between the germline ends. Germline values: CDR1 KGHSH, CDR2 LQKENI. The CDR3 has 14 amino acids. The CDR3: CASSPSGADYGYTF. The CDR3, as DNA: TGTGCCAGCTCACCATCGGGAGCCGACTATGGCTACACCTTC.

The rearrangement links TRBV3-1 (or the pseudogene TRBV3-2) to TRBJ1-4; D not resolved. Per germline, CDR1 LGHDT and CDR2 YNNKEL (reference sequence). The CDR3 has 14 amino acids. V lost 1 base and J lost 4, with 7 bases in between. CDR3 sequence: CASSQVGDNEKLFF. The CDR3, as DNA: TGTGCCAGCAGCCAAGTCGGGGATAATGAAAAACTGTTTTTT.

The chain couples TRBV27 to TRBJ2-1; TRBD1 might be the D (5 bases). The CDR3 has 16 residues. CDR1 and CDR2 (germline): MNHEY, SMNVEV (reference sequence). Trimming left V 6 bases short and J 2 bases short, with 17 bases between. DNA of the CDR3: TGTGCCAGCAGCACAGGCGTCGACATGACCTACAATGAGCAGTTCTTC. This encodes CASSTGVDMTYNEQFF.

V is TRBV27 and J is TRBJ2-7; no definite D call. CDR3 length: 14 amino acids. Trimming removed 5 bases from V and 4 bases from J, with 15 bases in between. CDR1 MNHEY and CDR2 SMNVEV come from the germline V gene (reference sequence). In DNA form, the CDR3 reads TGTGCCAGCAGTCCGTACGGGTTCGTATACGAGCAGTACTTC. It encodes CASSPYGFVYEQYF.

The V and J genes are TRBV7-2 and TRBJ2-3, with D possibly being TRBD2 (6 bases). The CDR3 is made up of 13 amino acids. Trimming removed 7 bases at V and 4 bases at J, with 12 bases between. Germline CDR1 reads SGHTA; CDR2 reads FQGNSA. The CDR3: CASTTSVADTQYF. The CDR3 DNA reads as TGTGCCAGCACGACTAGTGTGGCAGATACGCAGTATTTT.

The chain couples TRBV5-1 to TRBJ1-5, with D uncertain. CDR3 length: 13 amino acids. CDR1 is SGHRS, CDR2 YFSETQ, per germline. The ends were cut back, 1 base at V and 5 bases at J, with 7 bases in the middle. This CDR3 is CASSLSSDQPQHF. CDR3 DNA sequence: TGCGCCAGCAGCTTGTCCAGCGATCAGCCCCAGCATTTT.

V and J are TRBV5-1 and TRBJ2-5; D possibly corresponds to TRBD2 (6 bases). From germline, CDR1 is SGHRS and CDR2 YFSETQ. The CDR3 is 17 residues long. Deletions cut 4 bases from V and 3 bases from J, with 22 bases between. The CDR3 DNA reads TGCGCCAGCAGCCCGGGCGTCAGGCCGGGAGCGGAAGAGACCCAGTACTTC. Its translation: CASSPGVRPGAEETQYF. Together with reference TRBV5-1 and TRBJ2-5, the CDR3 gives the full variable domain: KAGVTQTPRYLIKTRGQQVTLSCSPISGHRSVSWYQQTPGQGLQFLFEYFSETQRNKGNFPGRFSGRQFSNSRSEMNVSTLELGDSALYLCASSPGVRPGAEETQYFGPGTRLLVL.

This rearrangement joins TRBV7-9 to TRBJ2-2; D uncertain. The CDR3 spans 13 residues. V shed 10 bases and J shed 8 bases, with 17 bases lying between them. Germline values: CDR1 SEHNR, CDR2 FQNEAQ (reference sequence). The CDR3: CATPLPLVGELFF. In DNA form, the CDR3 reads TGTGCCACCCCCCTCCCGTTAGTTGGGGAGCTGTTTTTT.

The chain has TRBV5-5 and TRBJ2-1; D uncertain. The CDR3 contains 13 residues. CDR1 is SGHKS, CDR2 YYEKEE, per germline (reference sequence). Deletions cut 0 bases from V and 6 bases from J, with 7 bases between. CDR3 sequence reads: CASSLVPGNEQFF. CDR3 bases: TGTGCCAGCAGCTTGGTTCCGGGCAATGAGCAGTTCTTC.

The V gene is TRBV9, the J gene TRBJ2-7; TRBD1 matches 7 bases. Per the germline V gene, CDR1 is SGDLS and CDR2 is YYNGEE. The CDR3 covers 15 residues. The trim removed 0 bases at V and 7 bases at J, leaving 10 bases unmatched. This CDR3 reads CASSVAATGLGEQYF. As DNA, the CDR3 is TGTGCCAGCAGCGTAGCCGCGACAGGGTTGGGGGAGCAGTACTTC.

Turning to this clone: Different DNA sequences within this sample yield the same CDR3. V is TRBV7-2 and J is TRBJ1-4, with 11 bases lining up with TRBD1. Trimming at V came to 5 bases and at J to 8 bases, leaving 1 base not matched to a gene. The germline V gene has CDR1 SGHTA and CDR2 FQGNSA. The CDR3 extends over 13 amino acids. The DNA for the CDR3 is TGTGCCAGCAGCAGGGACAGGGGGGAAAAACTGTTTTTT. Protein product: CASSRDRGEKLFF.

The chain links TRBV28 to TRBJ2-5; unclear D gene. The CDR3 is made up of 14 amino acids. Trimming took 5 bases from V and 1 from J, leaving 11 bases between them. Germline loops: CDR1 MDHEN, CDR2 SYDVKM. Here the CDR3 reads CASSTRTTQETQYF. The CDR3 nucleotides read TGTGCCAGCAGTACAAGAACCACCCAAGAGACCCAGTACTTC.

The table lists this clone with a few counts. The chain is built from TRBV29-1 and TRBJ1-1; a weak D match, TRBD1 (6 bases). V gave up 5 bases and J gave up 0 bases, with 10 bases separating them. CDR1 and CDR2 (germline): SQVTM, ANQGSEA. The CDR3 loop spans 13 amino acids. CDR3 sequence reads: CSVIRDMNTEAFF. The CDR3, as DNA: TGCAGCGTTATTAGGGACATGAACACTGAAGCTTTCTTT.

J is TRBJ2-6 and V is TRBV12-5; TRBD2 is a possible D gene (6 bases). V lost 4 bases and J 0 bases, leaving 13 bases between the germline ends. Germline values: CDR1 LGHNT, CDR2 FRNRAP. CDR3 length: 17 residues. The chain's CDR3 is CASGSRIGGSGANVLTF. In nucleotides, the CDR3 is TGTGCTAGTGGTTCCCGGATCGGGGGCTCTGGGGCCAACGTCCTGACTTTC.

The chain is built from TRBV6-5 and TRBJ2-7; the match to TRBD2 covers 7 bases. J was trimmed by 1 base and V by 0 bases; bases with no gene match: 6. The V gene's germline CDR1 is MNHEY and CDR2 SVGAGI. The CDR3 is 16 residues long. CDR3: CASSYSRASGSYEQYF. For the CDR3, the DNA is TGTGCCAGCAGTTACTCTCGGGCTAGCGGATCCTACGAGCAGTACTTC.

The chain links TRBV9 to TRBJ2-1; D is perhaps TRBD2 (6 bases). Between the trimmed V and J ends, which lost 6 bases and 9 bases, there was a span of 16 bases. CDR1 SGDLS and CDR2 YYNGEE come from the germline V gene. The CDR3 is made up of 13 amino acids. CDR3 DNA: TGTGCCAGCACCGGGCCGAGGAGGGGTGAGCAGTTCTTC. Encoded protein: CASTGPRRGEQFF.

The chain uses TRBV7-2 and TRBJ2-1, with 11 bases that match TRBD2. The CDR3 loop spans 16 amino acids. CDR1 is SGHTA and CDR2 is FQGNSA in the germline V gene. V lost 5 bases and J lost 0; bases outside the gene matches: 3. This CDR3 reads CASSRGLAVSYNEQFF. The CDR3 nucleotides are TGTGCCAGCAGCAGGGGACTAGCGGTCTCCTACAATGAGCAGTTCTTC.

The chain has TRBV19 and TRBJ2-7; 8 bases are a match to TRBD1. V lost 2 bases and J lost 5; bases outside the gene matches: 8. This CDR3 has 15 amino acids. In germline, CDR1 is LNHDA, CDR2 SQIVND (reference sequence). This CDR3 reads CASSILEPDRDEQYV. The CDR3 coding sequence is TGTGCCAGTAGTATATTAGAACCGGACAGGGACGAGCAGTACGTC.

The chain recombines TRBV7-9 with TRBJ1-5; no definite D call. Germline assignment: CDR1 SEHNR and CDR2 FQNEAQ (reference sequence). The CDR3 consists of 13 residues. Trimming shortened V by 5 bases and J by 4 bases, and 9 bases separated the two germline ends. CDR3 sequence: CASSREGNQPQHF. The DNA for the CDR3 is TGTGCCAGCAGCCGGGAAGGGAATCAGCCCCAGCATTTT.

A single count supports this clone. The V gene is TRBV29-1, the J gene TRBJ2-1; D is possibly TRBD2 (6 bases). V lost 6 bases to trimming and J lost 6 bases, with 9 bases between them. The CDR3 has 11 residues. The germline CDR1 and CDR2 sequences are SQVTM and ANQGSEA. The CDR3 DNA is TGCAGCGTGTGGGGGGTCAATGAGCAGTTCTTC. Translated: CSVWGVNEQFF.

The chain joins TRBV5-4 to TRBJ2-3; 10 positions agree with TRBD2. The CDR3 consists of 15 residues. The germline V gene encodes CDR1 SGHNT and CDR2 YYREEE (reference sequence). Trimming cost V 4 bases and J 6 bases; bases outside gene matches: 8. The CDR3 DNA is TGTGCCAGCAGCCTGAATAGGGGACTAGCGGATACGCAGTATTTT. Protein sequence: CASSLNRGLADTQYF. Together with reference TRBV5-4 and TRBJ2-3, the CDR3 gives the full variable domain: ETGVTQSPTHLIKTRGQQVTLRCSSQSGHNTVSWYQQALGQGPQFIFQYYREEENGRGNFPPRFSGLQFPNYSSELNVNALELDDSALYLCASSLNRGLADTQYFGPGTRLTVL.

The table lists this clone with a count of one. This chain connects TRBV7-9 to TRBJ2-7, with 10 bases that match TRBD1. There are 17 residues in the CDR3. Per germline, CDR1 SEHNR and CDR2 FQNEAQ (reference sequence). J was trimmed by 4 bases and V by 3 bases; bases with no gene match: 12. The CDR3 DNA is TGTGCCAGCAGCTTCAGTCTCTCCTCGGGACAGGGGTACGAGCAGTACTTC. This translates into CASSFSLSSGQGYEQYF.

This clone showed up just a few times. V gene TRBV7-9 combines with J gene TRBJ1-1; 8 positions agree with TRBD1. Germline CDR1 reads SEHNR; CDR2 reads FQNEAQ (reference sequence). The CDR3 spans 14 residues. The V gene end was trimmed by 1 base and the J gene end by 6 bases; junction bases not matched to a gene: 4. The CDR3 sequence is CASSLGQGAAEAFF. The DNA of the CDR3 is TGTGCCAGCAGCTTAGGGCAGGGGGCGGCTGAAGCTTTCTTT.

V gene TRBV9 combines with J gene TRBJ2-2; 10 bases map to TRBD1. Germline trimming cut 4 bases from V and 6 bases from J; bases unmatched to any gene: 6. There are 15 residues in the CDR3. The V gene's germline CDR1 is SGDLS and CDR2 YYNGEE. This CDR3 is CASSLGTGVSGELFF. Here the CDR3 DNA reads TGTGCCAGCAGCCTCGGGACAGGGGTGTCCGGGGAGCTGTTTTTT.

The gene calls are TRBV11-3 and TRBJ2-1; D gene unclear. The V gene's germline CDR1 is SGHNT and CDR2 YENEEA. This CDR3 is built from 16 residues. Deletions cut 5 bases from V and 7 bases from J, with 21 bases between. The CDR3 DNA sequence: TGTGCCAGCAGCGCACATGGGTCCAGGCCCGTAAATGAGCAGTTCTTC. It encodes CASSAHGSRPVNEQFF.

The chain combines TRBV7-2 with TRBJ2-3; 7 bases align to TRBD2. The CDR3 runs to 18 residues. Trimming removed 3 bases from V and 4 bases from J; junction bases left unmatched: 16. In germline, CDR1 is SGHTA, CDR2 FQGNSA. This CDR3 reads CASSLRGTSVRGADTQYF. The DNA of the CDR3 is TGTGCCAGCAGCTTGCGGGGAACTAGCGTACGAGGGGCAGATACGCAGTATTTT. Full variable domain (missing parts from reference TRBV7-2 and TRBJ2-3): GAGVSQSPSNKVTEKGKDVELRCDPISGHTALYWYRQSLGQGLEFLIYFQGNSAPDKSGLPSDRFSAERTGGSVSTLTIQRTQQEDSAVYLCASSLRGTSVRGADTQYFGPGTRLTVL.

The chain employs TRBV28 and TRBJ1-2, with D hard to call. V was trimmed by 3 bases and J by 5 bases, leaving 10 bases between them. The V gene's germline CDR1 is MDHEN and CDR2 SYDVKM. CDR3 length: 13 amino acids. CDR3 in DNA: TGTGCCAGCAGTTTCGAGGGCAGATATGGCTACACCTTC. As protein: CASSFEGRYGYTF.